This is a list of T cell receptor beta chains from one sample in a study of vaccination effects on CD4 cells after COVID-19. Their specific antigens are unknown. TCRdb's copy holds only in-frame clones and misses some; the assay was immunoSEQ multiplex PCR. The table records about 51,000 clones, 70% to 75% of them present only once. The source material was CD4+ T cells from PBMCs cultured without peptide, sampled before COVID-19 vaccination. All receptors derive from a human donor who had a prior SARS-CoV-2 infection. Each CDR3 is given with its conserved first and last residue. The order of the fields is J gene, D gene, clone size, V gene, CDR3 DNA, CDR3 protein. D genes are given only for firm matches. Clone size is not always given. Where it is, it says once, few, many or a class for expanded clones.

j_gene: TRBJ1-3
d_gene: TRBD1
abundance: -
v_gene: TRBV7-2
CDR3nt: TGTGCCAGCAGCTTAATAGGGACAGTTGGAAACACCATATATTTT
CDR3aa: CASSLIGTVGNTIYF

j_gene: TRBJ2-7
d_gene: -
abundance: -
v_gene: TRBV9
CDR3nt: TGTGCCAGCAGCGTAGCCCGGGACCGATCCTACGAGCAGTACTTC
CDR3aa: CASSVARDRSYEQYF

j_gene: TRBJ1-1
d_gene: TRBD1
abundance: -
v_gene: TRBV18
CDR3nt: TGTGCCAGCTCCCAAGGACAGGGGGCGTTGAGCACTGAAGCTTTCTTT
CDR3aa: CASSQGQGALSTEAFF

j_gene: TRBJ1-1
d_gene: -
abundance: -
v_gene: TRBV25-1
CDR3nt: TGTGCCAGCAGTGAACAAAACACTGAAGCTTTCTTT
CDR3aa: CASSEQNTEAFF

j_gene: TRBJ2-7
d_gene: -
abundance: -
v_gene: TRBV12-3/TRBV12-4
CDR3nt: TGTGCCAGCAGTCGGACAGATACTTACGAGCAGTACTTC
CDR3aa: CASSRTDTYEQYF

j_gene: TRBJ2-7
d_gene: -
abundance: -
v_gene: TRBV18
CDR3nt: TGTGCCAGCTCATCAAACAGGGACCTTCGGGAGCAGTACTTC
CDR3aa: CASSSNRDLREQYF

j_gene: TRBJ2-7
d_gene: TRBD2
abundance: -
v_gene: TRBV5-1
CDR3nt: TGCGCCAGCAGCTTGGCAATCGGGACTACCTACGAGCAGTACTTC
CDR3aa: CASSLAIGTTYEQYF

j_gene: TRBJ2-7
d_gene: -
abundance: -
v_gene: TRBV18
CDR3nt: TGTGCCAGCTCACCACCAGGGGCCTACGAGCAGTACTTC
CDR3aa: CASSPPGAYEQYF

j_gene: TRBJ2-1
d_gene: TRBD2
abundance: -
v_gene: TRBV9
CDR3nt: TGTGCCAGCAGCGAGGGACTAGCGGATTACAATGAGCAGTTCTTC
CDR3aa: CASSEGLADYNEQFF

j_gene: TRBJ1-2
d_gene: -
abundance: -
v_gene: TRBV19
CDR3nt: TGTGCCAGTAGTATGGGACTCCTCATGGGGGGCTACACCTTC
CDR3aa: CASSMGLLMGGYTF

j_gene: TRBJ1-5
d_gene: -
abundance: -
v_gene: TRBV7-2
CDR3nt: TGTGCCAGCAGCTTAAGGGACAACCAGCCCCAGCATTTT
CDR3aa: CASSLRDNQPQHF

j_gene: TRBJ1-2
d_gene: TRBD1
abundance: -
v_gene: TRBV6-5
CDR3nt: TGTGCCAGCAGAAGGGGACAGGTCTATGGCTACACCTTC
CDR3aa: CASRRGQVYGYTF

j_gene: TRBJ2-7
d_gene: -
abundance: few
v_gene: TRBV24-1
CDR3nt: TGTGCCACCAGTGACCAGGGGGGCCCCTACGAGCAGTACTTC
CDR3aa: CATSDQGGPYEQYF

j_gene: TRBJ2-7
d_gene: -
abundance: -
v_gene: TRBV3-1/TRBV3-2
CDR3nt: TGTGCCAGCAGCCACATCGGTCCAGAAGAGCAGTACTTC
CDR3aa: CASSHIGPEEQYF

j_gene: TRBJ2-3
d_gene: -
abundance: -
v_gene: TRBV7-2
CDR3nt: TGTGCCAGCAGCTTATTTAGGGGGACAGATACGCAGTATTTT
CDR3aa: CASSLFRGTDTQYF

j_gene: TRBJ1-1
d_gene: -
abundance: few
v_gene: TRBV25-1
CDR3nt: TGTGCCAGCATGGGAACCCTCACTGAAGCTTTCTTT
CDR3aa: CASMGTLTEAFF

j_gene: TRBJ2-1
d_gene: TRBD2
abundance: -
v_gene: TRBV5-4
CDR3nt: TGTGCCAGCAGCAGGGGCGGTGGGACTAGCGGCTACTACAATGAGCAGTTCTTC
CDR3aa: CASSRGGGTSGYYNEQFF

j_gene: TRBJ1-1
d_gene: -
abundance: -
v_gene: TRBV5-4
CDR3nt: TGTGCCAGCAGCTGGGACATCATGAACACTGAAGCTTTCTTT
CDR3aa: CASSWDIMNTEAFF

j_gene: TRBJ1-5
d_gene: -
abundance: -
v_gene: TRBV6-2/TRBV6-3
CDR3nt: TGTGCCAGCAACCCTGGGGGACGGAGCAATCAGCCCCAGCATTTT
CDR3aa: CASNPGGRSNQPQHF

j_gene: TRBJ1-5
d_gene: TRBD1
abundance: -
v_gene: TRBV28
CDR3nt: TGTGCCAGCACCCCTGGACAGGGTGGACAGCCCCAGCATTTT
CDR3aa: CASTPGQGGQPQHF

j_gene: TRBJ2-3
d_gene: TRBD1
abundance: -
v_gene: TRBV5-5
CDR3nt: TGTGCCAGCAGCTTCGCAGTCGGGACAGCGACTAGCACAGATACGCAGTATTTT
CDR3aa: CASSFAVGTATSTDTQYF

j_gene: TRBJ2-7
d_gene: -
abundance: once
v_gene: TRBV10-3
CDR3nt: TGTGCCATCAGTGGGATCACAGGGAACTCCTACGAGCAGTACTTC
CDR3aa: CAISGITGNSYEQYF

j_gene: TRBJ2-7
d_gene: TRBD1
abundance: once
v_gene: TRBV6-5
CDR3nt: TGTGCCAGCAGTTACCAACCGGGACAGCCGACCTACGAGCAGTACTTC
CDR3aa: CASSYQPGQPTYEQYF

j_gene: TRBJ1-1
d_gene: -
abundance: -
v_gene: TRBV11-3
CDR3nt: TGTGCCAGCAGCTACACCACCGGGACGGACCACACTGAAGCTTTCTTT
CDR3aa: CASSYTTGTDHTEAFF

j_gene: TRBJ2-5
d_gene: -
abundance: few
v_gene: TRBV2
CDR3nt: TGTGCCAGCAACTTAGCGGCCGAAGAGACCCAGTACTTC
CDR3aa: CASNLAAEETQYF

j_gene: TRBJ2-3
d_gene: -
abundance: -
v_gene: TRBV28
CDR3nt: TGTGCCAGCGGAGTTCAGGGTCAGCGCACAGATACGCAGTATTTT
CDR3aa: CASGVQGQRTDTQYF

j_gene: TRBJ2-7
d_gene: -
abundance: -
v_gene: TRBV18
CDR3nt: TGTGCCAGCTCACCGCGTATCAGGGGAAACGACGAGCAGTACTTC
CDR3aa: CASSPRIRGNDEQYF

j_gene: TRBJ1-6
d_gene: -
abundance: -
v_gene: TRBV19
CDR3nt: TGTGCCAGTAGTCACTCAGAGTACAGGGATTCACCCCTCCACTTT
CDR3aa: CASSHSEYRDSPLHF

j_gene: TRBJ1-5
d_gene: TRBD1
abundance: -
v_gene: TRBV5-6
CDR3nt: TGTGCCAGCAGCAAAAACAGGGGCGGAGGTCAGCCCCAGCATTTT
CDR3aa: CASSKNRGGGQPQHF

j_gene: TRBJ1-6
d_gene: -
abundance: few
v_gene: TRBV9
CDR3nt: TGTGCCAGCAGCCCAAGGACGGGAGATTCACCCCTCCACTTT
CDR3aa: CASSPRTGDSPLHF

j_gene: TRBJ2-7
d_gene: -
abundance: -
v_gene: TRBV21-1
CDR3nt: TGTGCCAGCAGCAAAGTGCCTAGCGATACCTACGAGCAGTACTTC
CDR3aa: CASSKVPSDTYEQYF

j_gene: TRBJ2-3
d_gene: -
abundance: -
v_gene: TRBV24-1
CDR3nt: TGTGCCACCAGTGATTTGGAGGCGGGCACAGATACGCAGTATTTT
CDR3aa: CATSDLEAGTDTQYF

j_gene: TRBJ2-5
d_gene: TRBD2
abundance: -
v_gene: TRBV7-2
CDR3nt: TGTGCCAGCAGCCTCAAGCGGGGGGGCCAAGAGACCCAGTACTTC
CDR3aa: CASSLKRGGQETQYF

j_gene: TRBJ1-5
d_gene: -
abundance: -
v_gene: TRBV6-6
CDR3nt: TGTGCCAGCAGTTACTCGACATTGGCGCAGCCCCAGCATTTT
CDR3aa: CASSYSTLAQPQHF

j_gene: TRBJ2-3
d_gene: -
abundance: -
v_gene: TRBV20-1
CDR3nt: TGCAGTGCGGGGGCGACAGATACGCAGTATTTT
CDR3aa: CSAGATDTQYF

j_gene: TRBJ2-5
d_gene: TRBD1
abundance: -
v_gene: TRBV19
CDR3nt: TGTGCCAGTAGTATATCAAATCCCGGGACAGGGCAAAGAGGGACCCAGTACTTC
CDR3aa: CASSISNPGTGQRGTQYF

j_gene: TRBJ1-2
d_gene: -
abundance: -
v_gene: TRBV5-3
CDR3nt: TGTGCCAGAAGCTTGGGCCAGGCGGGCGGCTACACCTTC
CDR3aa: CARSLGQAGGYTF

j_gene: TRBJ2-7
d_gene: -
abundance: -
v_gene: TRBV6-5
CDR3nt: TGTGCCAGCAGTTACTCGAGGGCGCGGCTCTACGAGCAGTACTTC
CDR3aa: CASSYSRARLYEQYF

j_gene: TRBJ1-4
d_gene: -
abundance: -
v_gene: TRBV2
CDR3nt: TGTGCCAGCAGTTATACAGGGAGTCGGGCTGAAAAACTGTTTTTT
CDR3aa: CASSYTGSRAEKLFF

j_gene: TRBJ2-1
d_gene: -
abundance: -
v_gene: TRBV5-1
CDR3nt: TGCGCCAGCAGCTCCTGGACTGGGAATGAGCAGTTCTTC
CDR3aa: CASSSWTGNEQFF

j_gene: TRBJ1-1
d_gene: TRBD1
abundance: -
v_gene: TRBV30
CDR3nt: TGTGCCGGGGACAGGGCGGACACTGAAGCTTTCTTT
CDR3aa: CAGDRADTEAFF